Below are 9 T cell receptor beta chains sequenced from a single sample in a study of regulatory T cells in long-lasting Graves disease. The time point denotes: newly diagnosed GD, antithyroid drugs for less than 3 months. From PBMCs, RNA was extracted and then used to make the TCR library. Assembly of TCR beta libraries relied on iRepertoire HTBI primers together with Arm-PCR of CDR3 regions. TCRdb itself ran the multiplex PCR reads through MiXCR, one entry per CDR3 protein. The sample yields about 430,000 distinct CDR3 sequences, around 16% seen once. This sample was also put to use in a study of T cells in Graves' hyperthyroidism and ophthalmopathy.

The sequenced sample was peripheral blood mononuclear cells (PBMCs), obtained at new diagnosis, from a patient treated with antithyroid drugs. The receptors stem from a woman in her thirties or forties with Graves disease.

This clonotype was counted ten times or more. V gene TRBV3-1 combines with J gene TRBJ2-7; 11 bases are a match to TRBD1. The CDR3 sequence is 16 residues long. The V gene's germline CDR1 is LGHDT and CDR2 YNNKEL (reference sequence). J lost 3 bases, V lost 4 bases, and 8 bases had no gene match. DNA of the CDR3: TGTGCCAGCAGCCTCCGCCCGGGACAGGGGGTCTACGAGCAGTACTTC. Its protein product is CASSLRPGQGVYEQYF.

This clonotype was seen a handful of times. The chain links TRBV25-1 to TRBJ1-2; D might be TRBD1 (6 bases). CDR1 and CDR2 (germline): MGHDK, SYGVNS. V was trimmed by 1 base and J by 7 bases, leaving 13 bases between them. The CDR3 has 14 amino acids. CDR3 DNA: TGTGCCAGCAGTGAATCTGGCAGGGGCGGTGGCTACACCTTC. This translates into CASSESGRGGGYTF.

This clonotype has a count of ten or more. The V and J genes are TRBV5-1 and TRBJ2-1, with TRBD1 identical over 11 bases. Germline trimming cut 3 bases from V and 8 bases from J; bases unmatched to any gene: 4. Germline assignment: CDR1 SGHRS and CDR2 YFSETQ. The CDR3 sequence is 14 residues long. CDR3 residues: CASSWTGGRDEQFF. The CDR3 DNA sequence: TGCGCCAGCAGCTGGACAGGGGGCAGGGATGAGCAGTTCTTC.

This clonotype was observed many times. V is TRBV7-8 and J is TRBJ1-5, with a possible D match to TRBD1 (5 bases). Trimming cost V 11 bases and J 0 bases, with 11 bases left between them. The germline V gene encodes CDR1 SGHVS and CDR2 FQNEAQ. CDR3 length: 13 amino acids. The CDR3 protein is CARDSFSNQPQHF. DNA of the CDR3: TGTGCCCGCGACAGTTTTAGCAATCAGCCCCAGCATTTT.

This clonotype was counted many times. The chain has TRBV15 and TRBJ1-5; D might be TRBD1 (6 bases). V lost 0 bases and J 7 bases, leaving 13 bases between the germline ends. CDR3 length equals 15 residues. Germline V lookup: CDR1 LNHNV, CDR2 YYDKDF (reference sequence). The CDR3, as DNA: TGTGCCACCAGCAGAGAACGGCAGGGGAACCAGCCCCAGCATTTT. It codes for CATSRERQGNQPQHF.

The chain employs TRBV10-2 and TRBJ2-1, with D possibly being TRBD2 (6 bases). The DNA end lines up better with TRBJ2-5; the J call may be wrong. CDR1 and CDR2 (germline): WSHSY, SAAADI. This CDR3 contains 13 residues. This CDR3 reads CASTSAIQETQYF. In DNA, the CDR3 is TGCGCCAGCACTAGCGCCATACAAGAGACCCAGTACTTC.

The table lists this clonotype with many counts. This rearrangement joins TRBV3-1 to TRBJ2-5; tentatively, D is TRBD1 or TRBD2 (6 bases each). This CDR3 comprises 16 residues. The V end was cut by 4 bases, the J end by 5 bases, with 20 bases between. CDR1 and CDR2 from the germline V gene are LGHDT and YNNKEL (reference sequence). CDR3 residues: CASSPGKGVRGETQYF. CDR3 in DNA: TGTGCCAGCAGCCCAGGAAAGGGGGTACGGGGGGAGACCCAGTACTTC.

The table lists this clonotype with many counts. As DNA, the CDR3 is TGCGCCAGCAGCCGTCAGGACAGGGGCGGGCAGCCCCAGCATTTT. Protein product: CASSRQDRGGQPQHF. The V call is TRBV4-1, the J call TRBJ1-5; 9 bases align to TRBD1. The CDR3 extends over 15 amino acids. Trimming took 4 bases from V and 7 from J; bases not matched to a gene: 8. CDR1 MGHRA and CDR2 YSYEKL come from the germline V gene.

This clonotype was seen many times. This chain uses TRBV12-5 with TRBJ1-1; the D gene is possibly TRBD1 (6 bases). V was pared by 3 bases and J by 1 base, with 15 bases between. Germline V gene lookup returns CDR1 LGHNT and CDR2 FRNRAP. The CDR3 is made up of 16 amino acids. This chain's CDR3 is CASGFDTGQTNTEAFF. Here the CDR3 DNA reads TGTGCTAGTGGTTTCGACACAGGACAGACGAACACTGAAGCTTTCTTT.